The next 28 T cell receptor beta chains were all read from a single sample in a study of patients and donors after allogeneic stem cell transplantation. TCRdb analysed the RT-PCR reads with MiXCR anew, one entry per CDR3 protein. The data contain roughly 30,000 distinct CDR3 sequences, approximately 6.3% of them singletons. Sequenced sample: blood, either unsorted or a sorted T cell fraction (not recorded which). These receptors all stem from a human donor who was either an allogeneic HSCT recipient or a stem cell or donor lymphocyte infusion donor (not recorded which). It is not recorded whose cells these are; they may come from a transplant donor.

This clonotype was observed a few times. The V gene is TRBV6-2 or TRBV6-3, the J gene TRBJ2-1; 10 positions match TRBD2. Germline V lookup: CDR1 MNHEY, CDR2 SVGEGT. CDR3 size: 16 residues. V lost 0 bases, J lost 6 bases, and 5 bases stayed unmatched. CDR3 DNA: TGTGCCAGCAGTTACTCGTTAAGCGGGAGGGCCAATGAGCAGTTCTTC. Its protein product is CASSYSLSGRANEQFF.

This clonotype was found many times. This rearrangement joins TRBV9 to TRBJ2-5; D gene uncertain. With 2 bases removed from V and 3 bases from J, the gap between germline ends came to 14 bases. Looked up from germline, CDR1 is SGDLS and CDR2 is YYNGEE. The CDR3 is made up of 15 amino acids. The chain's CDR3 is CASSVSVRSEETQYF. In DNA form, the CDR3 reads TGTGCCAGCAGCGTTTCGGTCCGATCCGAAGAGACCCAGTACTTC.

CDR3 bases: TGTGCCACCAGTGAGCCACTATCAGATACGCAGTATTTT. This codes for CATSEPLSDTQYF. This chain connects TRBV24-1 to TRBJ2-3; no firm D call. The CDR3 is 13 residues long. Germline assignment: CDR1 KGHDR and CDR2 SFDVKD. V was pared by 4 bases and J by 4 bases, with 8 bases between.

This clonotype was detected many times. J is TRBJ2-1 and V is TRBV12-3 or TRBV12-4; TRBD2 matches at 9 bases. The CDR3 is made up of 15 amino acids. V was clipped by 0 bases and J by 5 bases; unmatched bases: 2. The CDR3 is CASSLAASGNNEQFF. In nucleotides, the CDR3 is TGTGCCAGCAGTTTAGCGGCTAGCGGGAACAATGAGCAGTTCTTC.

V is TRBV28 and J is TRBJ2-5; a weak D match, TRBD1 (5 bases). The germline V gene has CDR1 MDHEN and CDR2 SYDVKM. V was cut by 3 bases and J by 13 bases, with 12 bases left in between. CDR3 length equals 11 residues. CDR3 in DNA: TGTGCCAGCAGTTTCGTGGGGCGTTGGTACTTC. Amino acids: CASSFVGRWYF.

This clonotype was counted ten times or more. This chain joins TRBV7-9 and TRBJ2-2; 10 nucleotides align to TRBD1. The ends lost 5 bases at V and 2 bases at J; junction bases unmatched: 8. CDR1 and CDR2 from the germline V gene are SEHNR and FQNEAQ (reference sequence). The CDR3 consists of 17 residues. The CDR3 bases are TGTGCCAGCAGCCCTCGACAGGGGGCGGCCAACACCGGGGAGCTGTTTTTT. This encodes CASSPRQGAANTGELFF.

Ten or more counts support this clonotype. This chain joins TRBV5-1 and TRBJ1-3, with D possibly TRBD1 on 5 matching bases. Trimming took off 3 bases at V and 8 bases at J, with 15 bases between the two ends. Germline V gene sequence: CDR1 SGHRS, CDR2 YFSETQ. The CDR3 is 14 amino acids. The CDR3 DNA follows: TGCGCCAGCAGCTACGGACAAATTCTAGACACCATATATTTT. Its translation: CASSYGQILDTIYF.

This clonotype has a count of ten or more. The J gene is TRBJ2-1, the V gene TRBV27; perhaps TRBD2 as D (5 bases). The germline V and J ends were trimmed by 3 bases and 12 bases, with 15 bases remaining between them. Germline CDR1 MNHEY, CDR2 SMNVEV (reference sequence). The CDR3 has 13 amino acids. This chain's CDR3 is CASSFGSGGRQFF. The DNA for the CDR3 is TGTGCCAGCAGTTTTGGGAGCGGAGGCAGGCAGTTCTTC.

Comment on this clonotype: With a much larger clone just one base away, this may be a read error. The CDR3 end shows no conserved phenylalanine or tryptophan, and so a read error is likely. The chain uses TRBV6-1 and TRBJ2-6; D unresolved. This CDR3 is 12 amino acids long. Germline V gene sequence: CDR1 MNHNS, CDR2 SASEGT. Trimming removed 5 bases at V and 8 bases at J, with 7 bases between. The CDR3 DNA sequence: TGTGCCAGCAGTACGGTCCCCAACGTCCTGACTCTC. Translating gives CASSTVPNVLTL.

At least ten counts were recorded for this clonotype. The J gene is TRBJ1-4, the V gene TRBV7-2, with a weak D call TRBD1 (5 bases). The V end lost 5 bases, the J end lost 7 bases, and 14 bases lay between the germline ends. CDR1 is SGHTA, CDR2 FQGNSA, per germline. The CDR3 contains 14 residues. The CDR3, as DNA: TGTGCCAGCAGCCCGCGGGGGAGGTTTGAAAAACTGTTTTTT. Protein sequence: CASSPRGRFEKLFF.

The table lists this clonotype with a few counts. J is TRBJ2-2 and V is TRBV30, with TRBD1 as a possible D gene (5 bases). Trimming cost V 1 base and J 1 base, with 7 bases left between them. Per germline, CDR1 GTSNPN and CDR2 SVGIG (reference sequence). This CDR3 region has 14 residues. CDR3 bases: TGTGCCTGGAGTGACGGACAGAACACCGGGGAGCTGTTTTTT. This codes for CAWSDGQNTGELFF.

This clonotype was observed a few times. The chain uses TRBV6-2 or TRBV6-3 and TRBJ2-7; D tentatively fits TRBD1 or TRBD2 (5 bases each). CDR3 length: 14 amino acids. CDR1 and CDR2 from the germline V gene are MNHEY and SVGEGT. V was pared by 6 bases and J by 0 bases, with 12 bases between. CDR3: CASSILGTSYEQYF. Here the CDR3 DNA reads TGTGCCAGCAGCATCCTAGGGACCTCCTACGAGCAGTACTTC.

This clonotype turned up a few times. This chain links TRBV6-5 with TRBJ2-5, with D perhaps TRBD2 (5 bases). Trimming took 6 bases from V and 4 from J, leaving 12 bases between them. The CDR3 extends over 13 amino acids. Germline assignment: CDR1 MNHEY and CDR2 SVGAGI. The CDR3 spells CASRPGMLETQYF. In DNA form, the CDR3 reads TGTGCCAGCAGACCCGGGATGTTAGAGACCCAGTACTTC.

This clonotype was counted only a few times. The rearrangement links TRBV28 to TRBJ2-2, with 11 bases matching TRBD2. The trim removed 5 bases at V and 1 base at J, leaving 3 bases unmatched. The CDR3 runs 16 residues. Germline V CDR1 and CDR2: MDHEN, SYDVKM. Here the CDR3 reads CASSRTSGWNTGELFF. The CDR3 DNA follows: TGTGCCAGCAGTAGGACTAGCGGGTGGAACACCGGGGAGCTGTTTTTT.

This clonotype was observed a few times. This sequence joins TRBV28 and TRBJ2-5, with D unresolved. The CDR3 sequence is 12 residues long. The V and J ends lost 5 bases and 5 bases respectively, with 9 bases between them. Germline values: CDR1 MDHEN, CDR2 SYDVKM. The CDR3 DNA is TGTGCCAGCAGTACCTATATTGAGACCCAGTACTTC. It encodes CASSTYIETQYF.

With respect to this clonotype: It may be a read error: a sequence one base away is much more abundant. CDR3 sequence reads: CASSLDVFTGERFF. CDR3 bases: TGTGCCAGCTCCTTGGACGTCTTCACCGGGGAGCGGTTTTTT. The genes are TRBV2 and TRBJ2-2, with D possibly being TRBD2 (5 bases). This CDR3 is 14 amino acids long. Looked up from germline, CDR1 is SNHLY and CDR2 is FYNNEI.

This clonotype has a handful of counts. The rearrangement uses TRBV4-1 and TRBJ2-5; the match to TRBD2 covers 14 bases. CDR1 and CDR2 from the germline V gene are MGHRA and YSYEKL. Losses at the gene ends were 3 bases for V and 4 bases for J; bases not matched to a gene: 10. CDR3 length: 18 amino acids. The CDR3 protein is CASSQDPTSGRAGETQYF. CDR3 DNA: TGCGCCAGCAGCCAGGACCCGACTAGCGGGAGGGCCGGAGAGACCCAGTACTTC.

This clonotype was picked up a small number of times. The V gene is TRBV7-2, the J gene TRBJ2-6; no reliable D call. This CDR3 spans 16 amino acids. CDR1 is SGHTA and CDR2 is FQGNSA in the germline V gene. V lost 5 bases to trimming and J lost 0 bases, with 11 bases between them. DNA for the CDR3: TGTGCCAGCAGCCCCCGCCTAAGCTCTGGGGCCAACGTCCTGACTTTC. As protein: CASSPRLSSGANVLTF.

This clonotype occurred many times. V and J are TRBV18 and TRBJ1-1, with D possibly matching TRBD1 (6 bases). V lost 0 bases to trimming and J lost 6 bases, with 17 bases between them. This CDR3 region has 16 residues. Per the germline V gene, CDR1 is KGHSH and CDR2 is LQKENI. CDR3 nucleotides: TGTGCCAGCTCACCACCGTCAGGGGAGGGGAAAGCTGAAGCTTTCTTT. It codes for CASSPPSGEGKAEAFF.

This clonotype was seen more than once but under ten times. This chain's CDR3 is CASSDRDSEGAEQFF. DNA of the CDR3: TGTGCCAGCAGCGACCGGGACAGCGAGGGGGCTGAACAGTTCTTC. The rearrangement links TRBV9 to TRBJ2-1, with 7 bases lining up with TRBD1. In germline, CDR1 is SGDLS, CDR2 YYNGEE. The CDR3 has 15 residues. V was pared by 3 bases and J by 13 bases, with 16 bases of the junction left unmatched.

The CDR3 DNA reads TGTGCCAGTACCAAGACTAGCGTAACCTACAATGAGCAGTTCTTC. Residues: CASTKTSVTYNEQFF. The gene calls are TRBV19 and TRBJ2-1, with 8 positions matching TRBD2. Trimming took 7 bases from V and 2 from J; bases not matched to a gene: 7. CDR1 and CDR2 from the germline V gene are LNHDA and SQIVND (reference sequence). This CDR3 has 15 amino acids.

This clonotype came up a few times. V gene TRBV27 combines with J gene TRBJ2-7; D gene uncertain. Trimming removed 5 bases at V and 7 bases at J, with 21 bases between. This CDR3 has 15 residues. Germline CDR1 is MNHEY and CDR2 is SMNVEV (reference sequence). CDR3 sequence reads: CASSPRALPSTEQYF. In DNA, the CDR3 is TGTGCCAGCAGTCCCCGGGCCCTACCTTCTACTGAGCAGTACTTC.

Ten or more counts support this clonotype. The gene calls are TRBV6-5 and TRBJ1-1; no reliable D call. This CDR3 region has 13 residues. CDR1 and CDR2 from the germline V gene are MNHEY and SVGAGI. The germline V and J ends were trimmed by 5 bases and 11 bases, with 18 bases remaining between them. CDR3 sequence (DNA): TGTGCCAGCAGTAAACCAACCACCTTGGTGGCTTTCTTT. Protein: CASSKPTTLVAFF.

This clonotype was counted many times. The chain employs TRBV7-9 and TRBJ1-5, with no clear D. This CDR3 spans 13 amino acids. With 5 bases removed from V and 0 bases from J, the gap between germline ends came to 5 bases. Germline values: CDR1 SEHNR, CDR2 FQNEAQ (reference sequence). The CDR3 region has the DNA TGTGCCAGCAGCCTTAATAGCAATCAGCCCCAGCATTTT. It specifies CASSLNSNQPQHF.

The chain recombines TRBV18 with TRBJ2-1; no firm D call. The germline V gene has CDR1 KGHSH and CDR2 LQKENI. The CDR3 length is 13 residues. Trimming left V 1 base short and J 4 bases short, with 5 bases between. The CDR3 protein is CASSPQEYNEQFF. In nucleotides, the CDR3 is TGTGCCAGCTCACCACAGGAGTACAATGAGCAGTTCTTC.

This clonotype was detected a few times. This chain joins TRBV7-3 and TRBJ2-3, with 13 bases that match TRBD2. Germline CDR1 and CDR2: SGHTA and FQGTGA. The CDR3 length is 18 residues. With 5 bases clipped from V and 2 bases from J, the junction kept 10 bases outside the gene matches. The CDR3 DNA reads TGTGCCAGCAGCCGAGGACTAGCGGGAGTGGGGTTCACAGATACGCAGTATTTT. The encoded protein is CASSRGLAGVGFTDTQYF.

This clonotype was seen a handful of times. The CDR3 coding sequence is TGTGCCAGCTCACCCCGGACAGGGAGAGAGACCCAGTACTTC. It codes for CASSPRTGRETQYF. The chain links TRBV18 to TRBJ2-5, with 8 bases aligning to TRBD1. Trimming removed 3 bases from V and 4 bases from J; junction bases left unmatched: 4. CDR3 length: 14 residues. Germline values: CDR1 KGHSH, CDR2 LQKENI. The variable domain in full, completed from reference TRBV18 and TRBJ2-5, reads NAGVMQNPRHLVRRRGQEARLRCSPMKGHSHVYWYRQLPEEGLKFMVYLQKENIIDESGMPKERFSAEFPKEGPSILRIQQVVRGDSAAYFCASSPRTGRETQYFGPGTRLLVL.

This clonotype has at least ten counts. This chain links TRBV12-3 or TRBV12-4 with TRBJ2-7, with 8 bases identical to TRBD2. Germline trimming cut 1 base from V and 6 bases from J; bases unmatched to any gene: 5. This CDR3 is built from 14 residues. The CDR3 loop is CASSLGLAGPEQYF. The CDR3, as DNA: TGTGCCAGCAGTTTAGGGCTAGCGGGCCCCGAGCAGTACTTC.